The clone carrying this TCR beta chain has just one count. The antigen remains unidentified. This specimen comes from a study of T cells in Graves' hyperthyroidism and ophthalmopathy. General study results and limits: A model using 13 V-J features told ophthalmopathy apart from stable hyperthyroidism. Among thyroid clonotypes expanded above 0.001, most also appeared in blood.

Amplified TCR beta CDR3 regions derived from RNA transcripts. Initially, a first-round RT-PCR of the TCR CDR3 employed the HTBI primer set. One entry per CDR3 protein, called by TCRdb with MiXCR from the multiplex PCR reads. In the table there are around 540,000 distinct CDR3 sequences, 46% of which are singletons. V trimming: 6 bases; J trimming: 6 bases; junction bases outside the gene matches: 13. Per germline, CDR1 ENHRY and CDR2 SYGVKD. The CDR3 has 15 residues. Exclusions: uncontrolled infection, other autoimmune disease, pregnancy, lactation. Diagnoses were established using clinical symptoms, serum thyroxine and TRAb, thyroid ultrasound and orbital computed tomography.

This TCR was sampled from a woman aged 18-29 years with Graves' hyperthyroidism. Sequenced: peripheral blood or thyroid tissue (not recorded which). The chain has TRBV10-3 and TRBJ2-7, with TRBD1 matching 8 bases. CDR3 loop: CAIRDRGGSRGEQYF. The CDR3, as DNA: TGTGCCATCAGAGACAGGGGAGGTTCCAGGGGCGAGCAGTACTTC.